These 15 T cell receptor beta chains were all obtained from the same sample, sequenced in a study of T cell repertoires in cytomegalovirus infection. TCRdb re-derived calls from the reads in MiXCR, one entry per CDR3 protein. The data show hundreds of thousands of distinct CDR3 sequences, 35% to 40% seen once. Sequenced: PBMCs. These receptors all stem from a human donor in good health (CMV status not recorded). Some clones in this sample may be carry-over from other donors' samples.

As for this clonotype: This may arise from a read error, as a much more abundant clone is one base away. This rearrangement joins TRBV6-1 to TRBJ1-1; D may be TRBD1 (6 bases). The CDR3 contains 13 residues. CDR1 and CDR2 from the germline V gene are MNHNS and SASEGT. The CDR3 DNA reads TGTGCCCGCAGCAATGCTCAGGGGACTGAAGCTTTCTTT. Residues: CARSNAQGTEAFF.

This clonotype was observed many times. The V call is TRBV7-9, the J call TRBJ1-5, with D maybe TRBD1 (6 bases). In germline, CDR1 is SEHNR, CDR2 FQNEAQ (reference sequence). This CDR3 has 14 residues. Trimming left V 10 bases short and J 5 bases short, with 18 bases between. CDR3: CAISNRDGDQPQHF. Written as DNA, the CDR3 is TGTGCCATTTCAAACAGGGACGGCGATCAGCCCCAGCATTTT.

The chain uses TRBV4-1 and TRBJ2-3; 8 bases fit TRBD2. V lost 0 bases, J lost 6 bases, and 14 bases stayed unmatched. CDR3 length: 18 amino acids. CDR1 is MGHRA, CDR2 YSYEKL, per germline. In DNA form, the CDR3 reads TGCGCCAGCAGCCAAGATCGGGGGGGGGCGCGGGGTTTTGATACGCAGTATTTT. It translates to CASSQDRGGARGFDTQYF.

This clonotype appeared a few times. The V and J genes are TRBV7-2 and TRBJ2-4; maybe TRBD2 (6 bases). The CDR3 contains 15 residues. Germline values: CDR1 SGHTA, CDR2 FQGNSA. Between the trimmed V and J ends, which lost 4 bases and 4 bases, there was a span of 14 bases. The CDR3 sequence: CASSSPAGSKNIQYF. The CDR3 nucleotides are TGTGCCAGCAGCTCGCCAGCGGGCTCTAAAAACATTCAGTACTTC.

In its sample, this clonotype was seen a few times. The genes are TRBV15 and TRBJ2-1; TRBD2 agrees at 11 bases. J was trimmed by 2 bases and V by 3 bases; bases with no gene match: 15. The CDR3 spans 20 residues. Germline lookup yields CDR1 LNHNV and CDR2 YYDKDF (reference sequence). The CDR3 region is CATSRTYSRRLAGTYNEQFF. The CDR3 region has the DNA TGTGCCACCAGCAGGACTTACTCCAGACGACTAGCGGGAACCTACAATGAGCAGTTCTTC.

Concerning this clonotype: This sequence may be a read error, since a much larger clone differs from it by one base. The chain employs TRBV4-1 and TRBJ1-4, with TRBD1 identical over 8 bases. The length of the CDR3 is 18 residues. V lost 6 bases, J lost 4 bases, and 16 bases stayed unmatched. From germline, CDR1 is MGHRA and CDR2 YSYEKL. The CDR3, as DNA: TGCGCCAGCAGACAACAGGGGGTATCGACAGGGGATAATGAAAAACTGTTTTTT. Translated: CASRQQGVSTGDNEKLFF.

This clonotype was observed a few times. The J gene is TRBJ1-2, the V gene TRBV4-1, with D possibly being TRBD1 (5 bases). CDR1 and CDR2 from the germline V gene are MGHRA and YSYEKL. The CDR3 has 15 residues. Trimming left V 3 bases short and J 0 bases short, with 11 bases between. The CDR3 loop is CASSHPGASNYGYTF. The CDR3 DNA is TGCGCCAGCAGCCATCCTGGGGCTTCTAACTATGGCTACACCTTC.

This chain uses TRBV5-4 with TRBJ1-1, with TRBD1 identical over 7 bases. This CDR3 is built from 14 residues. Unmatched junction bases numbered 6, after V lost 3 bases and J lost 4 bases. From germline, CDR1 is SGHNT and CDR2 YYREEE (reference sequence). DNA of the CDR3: TGTGCCAGCAGCTCCGTGGGGACAGTCACTGAAGCTTTCTTT. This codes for CASSSVGTVTEAFF.

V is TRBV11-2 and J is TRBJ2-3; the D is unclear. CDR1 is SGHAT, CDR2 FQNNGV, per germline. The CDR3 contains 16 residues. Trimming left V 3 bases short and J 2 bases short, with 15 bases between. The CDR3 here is CASSFLLSEYTDTQYF. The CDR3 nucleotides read TGTGCCAGCAGCTTTCTTTTAAGCGAATACACAGATACGCAGTATTTT.

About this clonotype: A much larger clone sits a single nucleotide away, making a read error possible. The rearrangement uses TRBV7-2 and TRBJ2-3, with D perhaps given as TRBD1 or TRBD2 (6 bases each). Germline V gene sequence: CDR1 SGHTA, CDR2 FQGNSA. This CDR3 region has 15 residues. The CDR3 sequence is CASSLGGAGSVTKYF. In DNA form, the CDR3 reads TGTGCCAGCAGCTTAGGGGGGGCAGGAAGTGTTACGAAGTATTTT.

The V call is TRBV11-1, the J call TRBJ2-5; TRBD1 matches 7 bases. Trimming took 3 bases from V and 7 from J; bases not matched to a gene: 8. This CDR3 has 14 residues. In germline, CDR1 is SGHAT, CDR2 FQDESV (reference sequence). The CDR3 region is CASSFEGGWGTQYF. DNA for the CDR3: TGTGCCAGCAGCTTCGAAGGGGGCTGGGGGACCCAGTACTTC.

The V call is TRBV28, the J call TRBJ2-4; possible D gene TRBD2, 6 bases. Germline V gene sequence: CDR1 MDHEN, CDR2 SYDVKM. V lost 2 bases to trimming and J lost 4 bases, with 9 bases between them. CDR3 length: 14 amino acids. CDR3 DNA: TGTGCCAGCAGTTTACTTAGCGGAAAAAACATTCAGTACTTC. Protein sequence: CASSLLSGKNIQYF.

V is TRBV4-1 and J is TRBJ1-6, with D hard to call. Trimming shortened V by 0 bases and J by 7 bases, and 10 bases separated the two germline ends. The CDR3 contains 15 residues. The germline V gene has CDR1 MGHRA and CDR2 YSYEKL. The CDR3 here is CASSQDHQDNSPLHF. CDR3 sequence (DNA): TGCGCCAGCAGCCAAGATCACCAGGACAATTCACCCCTCCACTTT.

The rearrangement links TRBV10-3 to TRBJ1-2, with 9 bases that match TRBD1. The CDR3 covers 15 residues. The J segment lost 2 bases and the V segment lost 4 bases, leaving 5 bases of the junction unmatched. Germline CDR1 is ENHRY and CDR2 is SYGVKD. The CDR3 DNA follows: TGTGCCATCAGTGGGACCGACAGGGGGAACTATGGCTACACCTTC. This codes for CAISGTDRGNYGYTF.

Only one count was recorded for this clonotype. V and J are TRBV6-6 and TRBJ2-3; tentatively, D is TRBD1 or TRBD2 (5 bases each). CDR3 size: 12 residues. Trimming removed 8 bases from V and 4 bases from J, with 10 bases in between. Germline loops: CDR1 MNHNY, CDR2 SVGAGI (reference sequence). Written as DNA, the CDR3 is TGTGCCAGCGAGGGACGCGCAGATACGCAGTATTTT. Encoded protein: CASEGRADTQYF.